These 13 T cell receptor beta chains were sequenced from one sample in a study of beta chain features in type 1 diabetes. The investigators reverse transcribed all of the isolated RNA, so they sequenced expressed TCRB transcripts. The method was immunoSEQ multiplex PCR; TCRdb's version includes in-frame clones alone and lacks a portion of them. The sample yields hundreds of thousands of clones, 15% to 20% seen once. The sample taken for sequencing was naive CD4+ T cells from blood. The receptor source for this set is a woman younger than 35 in good health.

This clone has just a few counts. In DNA form, the CDR3 reads TGTGCCAGCAGTTCCGTGAGCTCTGGAAACACCATATATTTT. Translated, it gives CASSSVSSGNTIYF. The genes are TRBV28 and TRBJ1-3; no clear D gene. Trimming took off 4 bases at V and 0 bases at J, with 7 bases between the two ends. The V gene's germline CDR1 is MDHEN and CDR2 SYDVKM. The CDR3 length is 14 residues.

This clone turned up a few times. This sequence joins TRBV9 and TRBJ1-2; the D gene is possibly TRBD1 (5 bases). CDR1 is SGDLS and CDR2 is YYNGEE in the germline V gene. V gave up 0 bases and J gave up 5 bases, with 20 bases separating them. The CDR3 covers 17 residues. The CDR3 spells CASSVGIRATDGYGYTF. The CDR3 coding sequence is TGTGCCAGCAGCGTAGGGATCAGGGCGACCGACGGGTATGGCTACACCTTC.

A note on this clone: A much bigger clone sits one base away, suggesting this may be a read error. The CDR3 loop is CASSWAAGENIQYF. CDR3 DNA: TGTGCCAGCAGCTGGGCCGCCGGAGAAAACATTCAGTACTTC. This chain joins TRBV28 and TRBJ2-4; D gene uncertain. Germline CDR1 is MDHEN and CDR2 is SYDVKM. This CDR3 is built from 14 residues. The V end lost 6 bases, the J end lost 5 bases, and 14 bases lay between the germline ends.

Concerning this clone itself: The junction departs from germline at one end; a sequencing error may be responsible. The sample has other DNA sequences that encode this CDR3 too. This sequence joins TRBV5-6 and TRBJ2-1; D gene uncertain. The V gene's germline CDR1 is SGHDT and CDR2 YYEEEE. CDR3 length: 11 residues. CDR3 nucleotides: TGTGCCAGCAGGCGTAGATATGAACAGTTCTTC. This codes for CASRRRYEQFF.

This clone appeared a few times. The rearrangement joins TRBV5-4 to TRBJ2-3; D is uncertain. The CDR3 covers 12 residues. V dropped 2 bases and J dropped 3 bases, with 4 bases sitting between them. Looked up from germline, CDR1 is SGHNT and CDR2 is YYREEE (reference sequence). CDR3 sequence (DNA): TGTGCCAGCAGCTTCTTAACAGATACGCAGTATTTT. As protein: CASSFLTDTQYF.

This clone has more than one count but fewer than ten. The chain combines TRBV6-5 with TRBJ1-5, with D uncertain. Per germline, CDR1 MNHEY and CDR2 SVGAGI. V was shortened by 2 bases and J by 5 bases, with 7 bases between the two germline ends. The CDR3 length is 13 residues. CDR3 sequence: CASSYVTDQPQHF. CDR3 nucleotide sequence: TGTGCCAGCAGTTACGTCACCGATCAGCCCCAGCATTTT.

This clone was counted a few times. The genes are TRBV2 and TRBJ2-3; TRBD1 aligns across 9 bases. Unmatched junction bases numbered 13, after V lost 6 bases and J lost 0 bases. Germline-derived CDR1 and CDR2 are SNHLY and FYNNEI. This CDR3 spans 18 amino acids. The CDR3 DNA is TGTGCCAGCAGGAAAACAGGGGGCGCGACCTTAAGCACAGATACGCAGTATTTT. Translation gives CASRKTGGATLSTDTQYF. Filled out from reference TRBV2 and TRBJ2-3, the complete variable domain reads EPEVTQTPSHQVTQMGQEVILRCVPISNHLYFYWYRQILGQKVEFLVSFYNNEISEKSEIFDDQFSVERPDGSNFTLKIRSTKLEDSAMYFCASRKTGGATLSTDTQYFGPGTRLTVL.

This clone was seen a few times. This chain links TRBV10-3 with TRBJ2-5; 7 bases fit TRBD2. CDR1 ENHRY and CDR2 SYGVKD come from the germline V gene. After removal of 11 bases from V and 3 bases from J, the junction contained 6 bases not matched to a gene. The CDR3 runs to 12 residues. The CDR3 sequence: CAASSGEETQYF. The CDR3 coding sequence is TGTGCCGCCTCTAGCGGAGAAGAGACCCAGTACTTC.

Only a few counts were recorded for this clone. This may be a read error: a much more frequent sequence differs by one nucleotide. The chain joins TRBV6-1 to TRBJ2-3, with D possibly TRBD2 on 6 matching bases. Germline V gene data show CDR1 as MNHNS and CDR2 as SASEGT. Trimming took off 7 bases at V and 1 base at J, with 9 bases between the two ends. The CDR3 is 13 residues long. CDR3: CASTLAGTDTQYF. The CDR3 DNA reads TGTGCCAGCACCTTAGCGGGCACAGATACGCAGTATTTT.

The V gene is TRBV2, the J gene TRBJ2-3, with 9 bases lining up with TRBD2. This CDR3 contains 15 residues. Looked up from germline, CDR1 is SNHLY and CDR2 is FYNNEI. Trimming took 6 bases from V and 5 from J; bases not matched to a gene: 9. In DNA, the CDR3 is TGTGCCAGCAGCGCTATAGCGGGAGCGGGAGATACGCAGTATTTT. This encodes CASSAIAGAGDTQYF.

This clone was seen a few times. The chain is built from TRBV4-3 and TRBJ2-5; tentatively, D is TRBD2 (6 bases). Trimming took 1 base from V and 1 from J, leaving 10 bases between them. The CDR3 extends over 15 amino acids. Germline V lookup: CDR1 LGHNA, CDR2 YSLEER. CDR3 loop: CASSQVAGSQETQYF. The CDR3 coding sequence is TGCGCCAGCAGCCAAGTTGCCGGGAGCCAAGAGACCCAGTACTTC.

This clone was detected a few times. The V gene is TRBV5-4, the J gene TRBJ1-1; 9 nucleotides align to TRBD1. Looked up from germline, CDR1 is SGHNT and CDR2 is YYREEE (reference sequence). This CDR3 contains 13 residues. The V and J ends lost 6 bases and 6 bases, in that order; junction bases with no gene match: 6. DNA for the CDR3: TGTGCCAGCACGGGACAGGGTCTCCCTGAAGCTTTCTTT. The encoded protein is CASTGQGLPEAFF.

V is TRBV7-8 and J is TRBJ2-1, with 7 bases aligning to TRBD2. The CDR3 length is 15 residues. The J segment lost 4 bases and the V segment lost 1 base, leaving 4 bases of the junction unmatched. Per the germline V gene, CDR1 is SGHVS and CDR2 is FQNEAQ. The DNA for the CDR3 is TGTGCCAGCAGCTTAGTGGTGGGGGGGTACAATGAGCAGTTCTTC. Amino acids: CASSLVVGGYNEQFF.